This TCR beta chain was captured in a study of blood T cell repertoires in COVID-19. Background on the study: The United States, Italy and Spain provided the acute and convalescent COVID-19 samples. PBMCs, B-cell-depleted T cells, or T cells provided the cDNA or gDNA that made up the material.

V was pared by 3 bases and J by 7 bases, with 16 bases between. The CDR3 runs to 14 residues. CDR1 and CDR2 from the germline V gene are KGHSH and LQKENI. In the original processing: The assay estimated nucleated cells by amplifying reference gene primers. Method: immunoSEQ multiplex PCR; TCRdb's copy keeps in-frame clones and lacks some. V and J calls and clone size are as listed in that table; D and trimming were resolved from the DNA. The sample consists of 250,000 to 350,000 clones, around 86% of them appearing once. The chain uses TRBV18 and TRBJ2-7, with D uncertain. This clonotype originated in a woman younger than 45 who had recovered from COVID-19. Material for sequencing was peripheral blood. CDR3: CASSPDSGSREQYF. The CDR3 DNA is TGTGCCAGCTCACCGGATTCAGGATCGCGTGAGCAGTACTTC. Looking up the rest from reference TRBV18 and TRBJ2-7 gives the full variable domain: NAGVMQNPRHLVRRRGQEARLRCSPMKGHSHVYWYRQLPEEGLKFMVYLQKENIIDESGMPKERFSAEFPKEGPSILRIQQVVRGDSAAYFCASSPDSGSREQYFGPGTRLTVT.